Presented here are 20 T cell receptor beta chains from one specimen sequenced in a study of T cells expressing NK-cell markers. Following a re-call of the 5' RACE reads, TCRdb has one entry per CDR3 protein and lacks DNA. The table for this sample gives a few hundred thousand distinct CDR3 sequences. The material sequenced was blood T cells: a sorted CD56 or NKG2C T cell subset, CD4+ or CD8+ T cells, or bulk PBMC T cells (not recorded which). Receptors originate from a man younger than 35 in good health.

The rearrangement joins TRBV18 to TRBJ1-1. This CDR3 comprises 15 residues. Germline lookup yields CDR1 KGHSH and CDR2 LQKENI. The CDR3 here is CASSPPGSVNTEAFF. Together with reference TRBV18 and TRBJ1-1, the CDR3 gives the full variable domain: NAGVMQNPRHLVRRRGQEARLRCSPMKGHSHVYWYRQLPEEGLKFMVYLQKENIIDESGMPKERFSAEFPKEGPSILRIQQVVRGDSAAYFCASSPPGSVNTEAFFGQGTRLTVV.

V is TRBV7-9 and J is TRBJ2-1; with no DNA, the TCRdb D assignment of TRBD2 cannot be verified. CDR1 and CDR2 from the germline V gene are SEHNR and FQNEAQ (reference sequence). The CDR3 runs 15 residues. The CDR3 region is CASSARDSIRNEQFF. Full variable domain (outside the CDR3, taken from reference TRBV7-9 and TRBJ2-1): DTGVSQNPRHKITKRGQNVTFRCDPISEHNRLYWYRQTLGQGPEFLTYFQNEAQLEKSRLLSDRFSAERPKGSFSTLEIQRTEQGDSAMYLCASSARDSIRNEQFFGPGTRLTVL.

This sequence joins TRBV12-3 or TRBV12-4 and TRBJ2-5; TCRdb's D call, TRBD1, is unchecked because there is no DNA. This CDR3 spans 15 amino acids. CDR3 loop: CASSLGQGVGETQYF.

The chain couples TRBV5-1 to TRBJ2-3; with no DNA, the TCRdb D assignment of TRBD2 cannot be verified. CDR1 and CDR2 from the germline V gene are SGHRS and YFSETQ. This CDR3 spans 15 amino acids. Here the CDR3 reads CASSSSGIYTDTQYF.

The J gene is TRBJ2-1, the V gene TRBV29-1; TCRdb reports TRBD1, a call that lacks DNA to check it against. Germline V lookup: CDR1 SQVTM, CDR2 ANQGSEA. The CDR3 is 15 residues long. This CDR3 is CSARPDRVVTNEQFF.

The chain has TRBV4-3 and TRBJ1-3; the D call of TRBD1 rests on TCRdb alone, since no DNA is present to check it. Looked up from germline, CDR1 is LGHNA and CDR2 is YSLEER. The CDR3 loop spans 15 amino acids. The CDR3 region is CASSQDQQGRNTIYF.

V and J are TRBV10-3 and TRBJ1-2; TCRdb designates TRBD1, a call that cannot be tested without DNA. Germline V gene lookup returns CDR1 ENHRY and CDR2 SYGVKD. The CDR3 totals 14 residues. The CDR3 sequence is CAIRGDARGVGYTF.

V is TRBV7-3 and J is TRBJ2-3; lacking DNA, the TRBD2 call made by TCRdb goes unchecked. This CDR3 is 20 amino acids long. CDR1 and CDR2 (germline): SGHTA, FQGTGA. CDR3 amino acids: CASSLGTSAPTGVSTDTQYF.

The V and J genes are TRBV7-2 and TRBJ2-7; TCRdb proposes TRBD2, but this gene call is untestable without DNA. CDR3 length: 15 residues. Germline V gene lookup returns CDR1 SGHTA and CDR2 FQGNSA. CDR3 amino acids: CASSKSSGPSYEQYF.

The chain recombines TRBV6-1 with TRBJ1-2. The CDR3 spans 13 residues. Germline V gives CDR1 MNHNS, CDR2 SASEGT. CDR3 residues: CATRQPTNYGYTF.

This sequence joins TRBV5-1 and TRBJ2-1; TCRdb's assignment of TRBD2 cannot be checked, as there is no DNA. Germline lookup yields CDR1 SGHRS and CDR2 YFSETQ. The CDR3 totals 17 residues. CDR3 residues: CASSPGLAGGYSGEQFF.

This chain links TRBV7-6 with TRBJ2-1; the TCRdb D gene call, TRBD2, has no DNA to confirm it. The germline V gene encodes CDR1 SGHVS and CDR2 FNYEAQ. The CDR3 runs to 16 residues. The CDR3 is CASSLVSSSGTYEQFF.

The rearrangement links TRBV29-1 to TRBJ2-1; without DNA, the TCRdb call of TRBD2 cannot be checked. CDR3 length: 13 residues. In germline, CDR1 is SQVTM, CDR2 ANQGSEA. CDR3 in amino acids: CSVRTSEYNEQFF.

CDR3 amino acids: CASKASGNNEQFF. This chain links TRBV6-4 with TRBJ2-1; the D gene TCRdb calls, TRBD2, cannot be checked with no DNA. Germline V CDR1 and CDR2: MRHNA, SNTAGT. The CDR3 totals 13 residues.

V is TRBV18 and J is TRBJ2-1. The CDR3 length is 13 residues. CDR1 and CDR2 (germline): KGHSH, LQKENI. This CDR3 is CASSPIRINEQFF. Filled out from reference TRBV18 and TRBJ2-1, the complete variable domain reads NAGVMQNPRHLVRRRGQEARLRCSPMKGHSHVYWYRQLPEEGLKFMVYLQKENIIDESGMPKERFSAEFPKEGPSILRIQQVVRGDSAAYFCASSPIRINEQFFGPGTRLTVL.

The chain has TRBV20-1 and TRBJ2-3; no DNA is available, so the TRBD1 call from TCRdb remains unchecked. The CDR3 length is 15 residues. In germline, CDR1 is DFQATT, CDR2 SNEGSKA (reference sequence). The CDR3 here is CSARDTGSYTDTQYF.

The V call is TRBV5-1, the J call TRBJ1-1; TCRdb's D gene call, TRBD1, goes unchecked for lack of DNA. Germline V gene lookup returns CDR1 SGHRS and CDR2 YFSETQ. This CDR3 region has 14 residues. The CDR3 region is CASSLTGEYTEAFF.

The chain has TRBV9 and TRBJ2-3; TCRdb's D gene call, TRBD2, goes unchecked for lack of DNA. This CDR3 spans 14 amino acids. Germline assignment: CDR1 SGDLS and CDR2 YYNGEE. CDR3 loop: CASSVGGRTDTQYF. Complete variable domain (other parts from reference TRBV9 and TRBJ2-3): DSGVTQTPKHLITATGQRVTLRCSPRSGDLSVYWYQQSLDQGLQFLIQYYNGEERAKGNILERFSAQQFPDLHSELNLSSLELGDSALYFCASSVGGRTDTQYFGPGTRLTVL.

V gene TRBV20-1 combines with J gene TRBJ2-1; the D call of TRBD2 rests on TCRdb alone, since no DNA is present to check it. CDR3 length equals 13 residues. Germline V gene lookup returns CDR1 DFQATT and CDR2 SNEGSKA (reference sequence). The chain's CDR3 is CSVPGTSSYEQFF.

V is TRBV9 and J is TRBJ2-1; without DNA, the TCRdb call of TRBD2 cannot be checked. CDR3 size: 15 residues. The germline V gene encodes CDR1 SGDLS and CDR2 YYNGEE. The CDR3 is CASSVVEGLHNEQFF.